The 12 T cell receptor beta chains given below trace back to one sample, sequenced in a study of Tregs in tolerant kidney transplant recipients. The protocol was immunoSEQ multiplex PCR, while the TCRdb copy is restricted to in-frame clones and leaves out a portion. The data hold 62,000 or so clones, with roughly 98% observed a single time. This sample comprised Tregs from blood, obtained before the transplant. Receptor source: a human donor who received a combined kidney and bone marrow transplant.

The V gene is TRBV6-1, the J gene TRBJ1-3; 9 bases align to TRBD1. The CDR3 is 13 amino acids. The germline V gene encodes CDR1 MNHNS and CDR2 SASEGT. The junction had 2 bases not matched to a gene; V was cut back by 4 bases and J by 7 bases. The CDR3 DNA reads TGTGCCAGCAGTGTACAGGGGGCCAACACCATATATTTT. This encodes CASSVQGANTIYF.

The chain uses TRBV12-5 and TRBJ2-3, with 8 bases aligning to TRBD1. Per germline, CDR1 LGHNT and CDR2 FRNRAP. V was clipped by 5 bases and J by 4 bases; unmatched bases: 5. The CDR3 extends over 14 amino acids. CDR3 nucleotide sequence: TGTGCTAGTGGTCCAGGACAGGGACCAGATACGCAGTATTTT. Encoded protein: CASGPGQGPDTQYF.

The chain uses TRBV21-1 and TRBJ2-7; no check of the table's D call, TRBD1, against the DNA was made. TRBV21-1 is annotated as a pseudogene. The CDR3 runs 14 residues. The CDR3 spells CASSSDRPSYEQYF. In DNA, the CDR3 is TGTGCCAGCAGCTCCGACAGGCCCTCCTACGAGCAGTACTTC.

This chain links TRBV5-1 with TRBJ2-1; 9 bases agree with TRBD2. Germline CDR1 and CDR2: SGHRS and YFSETQ. V was clipped by 0 bases and J by 7 bases; unmatched bases: 5. The CDR3 runs to 15 residues. The CDR3 DNA is TGCGCCAGCAGCTTGGGAGGCGGGGGGGCGAATGAGCAGTTCTTC. Translated: CASSLGGGGANEQFF.

The sample holds one count of this clone. The J gene is TRBJ1-2, the V gene TRBV7-2; D gene uncertain. V was shortened by 0 bases and J by 6 bases, with 14 bases between the two germline ends. The CDR3 sequence is 15 residues long. Germline V lookup: CDR1 SGHTA, CDR2 FQGNSA. The CDR3 DNA reads TGTGCCAGCAGCTTAGCGGCGGTCCAGTGGCATGGCTACACCTTC. Amino acids: CASSLAAVQWHGYTF.

The rearrangement joins TRBV6-5 to TRBJ1-1; no clear D. The germline CDR1 and CDR2 sequences are MNHEY and SVGAGI. Trimming pared 0 bases from V and 6 bases from J, leaving 11 bases between. The CDR3 length is 14 residues. CDR3 sequence: CASSYSWATPEAFF. In nucleotides, the CDR3 is TGTGCCAGCAGTTACTCTTGGGCCACGCCTGAAGCTTTCTTT.

V usage is TRBV5-1 and J usage is TRBJ2-5, with 10 bases aligning to TRBD1. Germline values: CDR1 SGHRS, CDR2 YFSETQ. The CDR3 consists of 16 residues. The ends lost 4 bases at V and 5 bases at J; junction bases unmatched: 11. The CDR3 loop is CASSPKPGQGKETQYF. The CDR3 coding sequence is TGCGCCAGCAGCCCAAAACCGGGACAGGGGAAGGAGACCCAGTACTTC. Using reference TRBV5-1 and TRBJ2-5 for the parts outside the CDR3, the full variable domain is KAGVTQTPRYLIKTRGQQVTLSCSPISGHRSVSWYQQTPGQGLQFLFEYFSETQRNKGNFPGRFSGRQFSNSRSEMNVSTLELGDSALYLCASSPKPGQGKETQYFGPGTRLLVL.

A single count supports this clone. The rearrangement uses TRBV6-4 and TRBJ1-5; TRBD1 aligns across 9 bases. The trim removed 3 bases at V and 6 bases at J, leaving 6 bases unmatched. CDR1 MRHNA and CDR2 SNTAGT come from the germline V gene. The CDR3 is made up of 15 amino acids. CDR3 nucleotide sequence: TGTGCCAGCAGTGATCCGACAGGGGGGGGTCAGCCCCAGCATTTT. Translation gives CASSDPTGGGQPQHF.

The chain carries TRBV7-9 and TRBJ1-5, with D perhaps matching TRBD1 (5 bases). The germline V gene encodes CDR1 SEHNR and CDR2 FQNEAQ (reference sequence). With 4 bases removed from V and 0 bases from J, the gap between germline ends came to 10 bases. The CDR3 runs 15 residues. The CDR3 sequence: CASSSGGYSNQPQHF. The CDR3 coding sequence is TGTGCCAGCAGCTCGGGGGGGTATAGCAATCAGCCCCAGCATTTT. The entire variable domain, with the rest obtained from reference TRBV7-9 and TRBJ1-5, is as follows: DTGVSQNPRHKITKRGQNVTFRCDPISEHNRLYWYRQTLGQGPEFLTYFQNEAQLEKSRLLSDRFSAERPKGSFSTLEIQRTEQGDSAMYLCASSSGGYSNQPQHFGDGTRLSIL.

V is TRBV6-5 and J is TRBJ2-3, with 7 nucleotides matching TRBD2. V lost 6 bases and J lost 0; bases outside the gene matches: 6. The germline V gene has CDR1 MNHEY and CDR2 SVGAGI. CDR3 length: 15 residues. In DNA, the CDR3 is TGTGCCAGCAGCCCCGGGGGGACTAGCACAGATACGCAGTATTTT. Translating it yields CASSPGGTSTDTQYF.

This rearrangement joins TRBV25-1 to TRBJ2-7, with D possibly being TRBD1 (5 bases). The CDR3 totals 13 residues. Germline CDR1 and CDR2: MGHDK and SYGVNS. Trimming left V 8 bases short and J 1 base short, with 12 bases between. The CDR3 DNA sequence: TGTGCCAGCGGAGAGACAGCGTCCTACGAGCAGTACTTC. Its translation is CASGETASYEQYF.

The chain uses TRBV27 and TRBJ2-2, with D maybe TRBD2 (5 bases). This CDR3 has 13 residues. V lost 4 bases to trimming and J lost 7 bases, with 10 bases between them. Germline V gives CDR1 MNHEY, CDR2 SMNVEV (reference sequence). CDR3 DNA sequence: TGTGCCAGCAGTTCTAGCCGTCTCGGGGAGCTGTTTTTT. This sequence encodes CASSSSRLGELFF.